This T cell receptor (beta chain) was recorded in a study of CD8 T cells in Susac syndrome. This clonotype was observed a single time. Reverse transcription of about 0.5 to 1 ug RNA used random hexamers. It was immunoSEQ multiplex PCR that amplified TCR beta CDR3 across 54 Vbeta and 13 Jbeta. MiXCR, run by TCRdb on the immunoSEQ multiplex PCR reads, gives a single entry per CDR3 protein. This table holds 100,000 or so distinct CDR3 sequences, roughly 92% found once. Losses at the gene ends were 0 bases for V and 2 bases for J; bases not matched to a gene: 4. This CDR3 is 16 amino acids long. Looked up from germline, CDR1 is LGHNA and CDR2 is YNFKEQ. Age- and sex-matched healthy donors served as the control group. TEMRA cells were enriched by FACS, and CD4+ and CD8+ T cells were negatively isolated.

The receptor comes from a human donor in good health. The chain is built from TRBV4-2 and TRBJ2-1; 7 nucleotides agree with TRBD2. Sequenced material: CD8+ T cells from PBMCs. The CDR3 region is CASSQDRAGAYNEQFF. CDR3 sequence (DNA): TGTGCCAGCAGCCAAGACAGGGCGGGGGCCTACAATGAGCAGTTCTTC.